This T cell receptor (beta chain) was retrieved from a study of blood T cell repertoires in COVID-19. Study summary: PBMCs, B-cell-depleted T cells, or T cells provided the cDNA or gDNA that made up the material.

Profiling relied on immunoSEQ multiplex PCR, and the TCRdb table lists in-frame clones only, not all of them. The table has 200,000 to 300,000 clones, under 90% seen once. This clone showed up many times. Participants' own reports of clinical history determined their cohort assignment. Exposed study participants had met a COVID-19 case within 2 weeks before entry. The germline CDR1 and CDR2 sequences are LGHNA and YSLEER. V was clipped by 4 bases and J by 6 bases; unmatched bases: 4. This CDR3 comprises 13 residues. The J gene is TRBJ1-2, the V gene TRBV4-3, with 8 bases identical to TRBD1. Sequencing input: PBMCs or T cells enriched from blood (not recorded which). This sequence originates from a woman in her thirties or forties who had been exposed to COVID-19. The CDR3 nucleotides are TGCGCCAGCAGCCGGACAGGGTGGGATGGCTACACCTTC. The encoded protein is CASSRTGWDGYTF.